This T cell receptor beta chain was retrieved from a study of cytomegalovirus exposure and HLA in healthy donors. The PCR contained 60 Vbeta and 13 Jbeta primers. Data came from immunoSEQ multiplex PCR; TCRdb stores just in-frame clones and leaves some out. The data contain about 120,000 clones, 75% to 85% of them seen just once; the ten biggest clones take up approximately 8.4%. Donors sampled were nominally healthy, though unrecorded immune exposures were likely. From germline, CDR1 is MNHEY and CDR2 SVGAGI. The CDR3 covers 16 residues. With V trimmed by 0 bases and J by 5 bases, 6 bases remained unmatched. Study-wide points: The study listed approximately 160 cytomegalovirus-associated TCR beta chains. The analysis excluded some indistinguishable V segments, including TRBV6-2 and TRBV6-3.

In the case of this clone: The target antigen is unknown.

This sequence originates from a man aged 30 to 45 in good health and CMV-seropositive. The sequenced sample was PBMCs. The rearrangement links TRBV6-5 to TRBJ1-4; TRBD1 agrees at 7 bases. CDR3 loop: CASSYSAQGGNEKLFF. For the CDR3, the DNA is TGTGCCAGCAGTTACTCCGCCCAGGGGGGCAATGAAAAACTGTTTTTT.